The 9 T cell receptor beta chains in this list originate from one sample, sequenced in a study of kidney transplant recipient with SARS-CoV-2 infection. TCRdb ran MiXCR on the reads and lists one entry per CDR3 protein. Among under 300,000 distinct CDR3 sequences, under 35% were seen once, and the ten largest hold roughly 7%. Sequenced here: a blood sample, sampled at baseline and on day 111 from a kidney transplant recipient. These receptors originate from a male patient younger than 45 who had COVID-19 and was a kidney transplant recipient. Among the T cells, some may be from the graft donor.

This chain uses TRBV28 with TRBJ1-2; 9 bases match TRBD1. The J segment lost 8 bases and the V segment lost 4 bases, leaving 8 bases of the junction unmatched. CDR1 MDHEN and CDR2 SYDVKM come from the germline V gene. The CDR3 contains 14 residues. The CDR3 sequence is CASSWDRVLGGYTF. The CDR3, as DNA: TGTGCCAGCAGTTGGGACAGGGTTTTAGGGGGCTACACCTTC.

In this sample, this clonotype turned up many times. V and J are TRBV19 and TRBJ1-5; D uncertain. The CDR3 is 19 residues long. V was cut by 5 bases and J by 0 bases, with 23 bases left in between. Germline-derived CDR1 and CDR2 are LNHDA and SQIVND (reference sequence). This CDR3 reads CASSPTYRSVEYSNQPQHF. DNA for the CDR3: TGTGCCAGTAGTCCCACGTATAGGTCTGTCGAGTATAGCAATCAGCCCCAGCATTTT.

In its sample, this clonotype was seen many times. The gene calls are TRBV20-1 and TRBJ2-7; TRBD2 is a possible D gene (5 bases). The length of the CDR3 is 14 residues. V lost 3 bases, J lost 5 bases, and 17 bases lay in between. Germline V gene data show CDR1 as DFQATT and CDR2 as SNEGSKA (reference sequence). CDR3 nucleotide sequence: TGCAGTGCTAGGCCGAGGGAGACTGTCAACGAGCAGTACTTC. It yields the protein CSARPRETVNEQYF.

In this sample, this clonotype turned up many times. V usage is TRBV28 and J usage is TRBJ1-5, with TRBD1 as a possible D gene (5 bases). The CDR3 is 14 residues long. Germline CDR1 MDHEN, CDR2 SYDVKM. Trimming cost V 3 bases and J 6 bases, with 12 bases left between them. The CDR3 loop reads CASSFDGGGQPQHF. The CDR3 DNA sequence: TGTGCCAGCAGTTTCGATGGGGGTGGTCAGCCCCAGCATTTT.

In this sample, this clonotype turned up many times. This chain connects TRBV2 to TRBJ1-1, with D possibly matching TRBD1 (6 bases). Germline CDR1 is SNHLY and CDR2 is FYNNEI. Trimming took off 6 bases at V and 4 bases at J, with 9 bases between the two ends. The CDR3 length is 12 residues. DNA of the CDR3: TGTGCCAGCAGGGGGGGGGCCACTGAAGCTTTCTTT. Translating gives CASRGGATEAFF.

Details on this clonotype: A much more abundant neighbour one base away suggests this may be a read error. The chain links TRBV12-3 or TRBV12-4 to TRBJ2-2; D might be TRBD1 (7 bases). The CDR3 loop spans 16 amino acids. The CDR3 coding sequence is TGTGCCAGCAGCCCGACGGACAGGAGAGTCACCGGGGGGCTGTTTTTT. It is translated as CASSPTDRRVTGGLFF.

The sample holds one count of this clonotype. This clone may be a read error of a much larger clone one base away. The chain has TRBV20-1 and TRBJ2-2; D may match TRBD1 or TRBD2 (5 bases each). The CDR3 is 15 residues long. CDR1 and CDR2 from the germline V gene are DFQATT and SNEGSKA (reference sequence). The CDR3 region has the DNA TGCAGTGCTAGAGATTCGAGCAGGGAGACCGGGGAGATGTTTTTT. It encodes CSARDSSRETGEMFF.

This clonotype showed up many times. This rearrangement joins TRBV11-1 to TRBJ1-2; D call uncertain. CDR1 and CDR2 (germline): SGHAT, FQDESV (reference sequence). The ends were cut back, 5 bases at V and 4 bases at J, with 23 bases in the middle. The CDR3 is made up of 17 amino acids. The CDR3 DNA reads as TGTGCCAGCAGCCCTGAGCGTAAGGCTGGAAAGACCTATGGCTACACCTTC. This sequence encodes CASSPERKAGKTYGYTF.

This clonotype was picked up one time. This may come from a read error, since a much larger clone is one base off. In this CDR3 the conserved last residue, phenylalanine or tryptophan, is missing, so a read error is likely. The chain links TRBV3-1 to TRBJ2-1; perhaps TRBD2 as D (5 bases). Trimming took off 4 bases at V and 2 bases at J, with 18 bases between the two ends. This CDR3 spans 17 amino acids. The V gene's germline CDR1 is LGHDT and CDR2 YNNKEL (reference sequence). The CDR3 here is CASSPSLERSPYNEQFL. As DNA, the CDR3 is TGTGCCAGCAGCCCGAGTTTAGAGCGGAGTCCCTACAATGAGCAGTTCCTC.